Following are 22 T cell receptor beta chains from one sample sequenced in a study of cytomegalovirus exposure and HLA in healthy donors. Primers included in the PCR were 60 Vbeta and 13 Jbeta primers. The repertoire was sequenced with immunoSEQ multiplex PCR; TCRdb's copy has only in-frame clones and lacks some. The sample has 150,000 or so clones, approximately 75% seen once; the top ten hold less than 3.5%. The sequenced material came from PBMCs. The origin of the receptors is a man between 18 and 29 years old in good health and CMV-seronegative.

The sample holds one count of this clone. CDR3 in DNA: TGCGCCAGCAGCCTTTCTAGCGGCACAGATACGCAGTATTTT. This encodes CASSLSSGTDTQYF. The V gene is TRBV5-1, the J gene TRBJ2-3; possibly TRBD2 for D (6 bases). The V gene lost 4 bases and the J gene lost 1 base, with 10 bases spanning the gap. This CDR3 is built from 14 residues. Per germline, CDR1 SGHRS and CDR2 YFSETQ.

The chain carries TRBV27 and TRBJ1-1; 7 bases fit TRBD1. With 3 bases clipped from V and 7 bases from J, the junction kept 5 bases outside the gene matches. Germline CDR1 is MNHEY and CDR2 is SMNVEV (reference sequence). The CDR3 is 13 residues long. The CDR3 DNA sequence: TGTGCCAGCAGTTTTAGACAGGGAAGTGAAGCTTTCTTT. Translated, it gives CASSFRQGSEAFF.

This chain uses TRBV7-9 with TRBJ2-3; TRBD1 aligns across 8 bases. The germline CDR1 and CDR2 sequences are SEHNR and FQNEAQ (reference sequence). This CDR3 is built from 15 residues. With 5 bases clipped from V and 1 base from J, the junction kept 5 bases outside the gene matches. The CDR3 sequence is CASSRPDRGTDTQYF. CDR3 DNA sequence: TGTGCCAGCAGCCGACCGGACAGGGGCACAGATACGCAGTATTTT.

This rearrangement joins TRBV4-1 to TRBJ2-3; the match to TRBD1 covers 7 bases. The germline V gene has CDR1 MGHRA and CDR2 YSYEKL. The CDR3 is made up of 16 amino acids. The V gene end was trimmed by 6 bases and the J gene end by 0 bases; junction bases not matched to a gene: 9. The CDR3 bases are TGCGCCAGCAGGTGGGACAGCCTTTCTAGCACAGATACGCAGTATTTT. This translates into CASRWDSLSSTDTQYF.

The chain employs TRBV20-1 and TRBJ2-5; no clear D. The DNA end is more similar to TRBJ2-7, so the J call may be wrong. Germline-derived CDR1 and CDR2 are DFQATT and SNEGSKA (reference sequence). This CDR3 has 11 residues. Written as DNA, the CDR3 is TGCAGTGCTAGGACAACCTACGAGCAGTACTTC. Protein sequence: CSARTTYEQYF.

The chain uses TRBV5-1 and TRBJ2-4; TRBD2 aligns across 7 bases. This CDR3 comprises 15 residues. Trimming took 4 bases from V and 8 from J; bases not matched to a gene: 12. In germline, CDR1 is SGHRS, CDR2 YFSETQ. The CDR3 DNA sequence: TGCGCCAGCAGCCCGTTGCGGGGGTCCGGGGACATTCAGTACTTC. Amino acids: CASSPLRGSGDIQYF.

The CDR3 loop is CASSIGPGGISYNEQFF. CDR3 in DNA: TGTGCCAGTAGTATAGGTCCAGGAGGAATCTCCTACAATGAGCAGTTCTTC. The chain uses TRBV19 and TRBJ2-1, with D perhaps TRBD2 (5 bases). The V end lost 1 base, the J end lost 0 bases, and 13 bases lay between the germline ends. Germline CDR1 is LNHDA and CDR2 is SQIVND (reference sequence). The CDR3 spans 17 residues.

This clone was observed a few times. The chain joins TRBV7-9 to TRBJ2-1, with TRBD2 matching over 12 bases. The CDR3 spans 18 residues. Germline assignment: CDR1 SEHNR and CDR2 FQNEAQ (reference sequence). J gave up 1 base and V 4 bases, and 8 bases lay outside the gene matches. Here the CDR3 DNA reads TGTGCCAGCAGCTCGCTAGCGGGGGGGCGTAGGTCCTACAATGAGCAGTTCTTC. Amino acids: CASSSLAGGRRSYNEQFF.

The chain is built from TRBV10-1 and TRBJ2-1, with TRBD1 identical over 12 bases. CDR1 and CDR2 from the germline V gene are WNHNN and SYGVQD (reference sequence). J lost 0 bases, V lost 4 bases, and 19 bases had no gene match. The CDR3 length is 22 residues. CDR3 in DNA: TGCGCCAGCAGTGGACCCTTGTCATCGGGACAGGGGGCCTTCATCTCCTACAATGAGCAGTTCTTC. It translates to CASSGPLSSGQGAFISYNEQFF.

The chain links TRBV7-9 to TRBJ1-1, with D possibly being TRBD1 (6 bases). Germline CDR1 and CDR2: SEHNR and FQNEAQ (reference sequence). This CDR3 has 15 amino acids. V lost 4 bases and J lost 4, with 16 bases in between. This CDR3 is CASSWVELGATEAFF. The CDR3 coding sequence is TGTGCCAGCAGCTGGGTTGAATTGGGGGCCACTGAAGCTTTCTTT. The full variable domain, rest sourced from reference TRBV7-9 and TRBJ1-1, is DTGVSQNPRHKITKRGQNVTFRCDPISEHNRLYWYRQTLGQGPEFLTYFQNEAQLEKSRLLSDRFSAERPKGSFSTLEIQRTEQGDSAMYLCASSWVELGATEAFFGQGTRLTVV.

This chain links TRBV28 with TRBJ1-1; D perhaps matches TRBD1 (5 bases). The CDR3 extends over 12 amino acids. Trimming cost V 6 bases and J 3 bases, with 8 bases left between them. Germline V gene lookup returns CDR1 MDHEN and CDR2 SYDVKM. The CDR3: CASRWGDTEAFF. The CDR3 region has the DNA TGTGCCAGCAGGTGGGGGGACACTGAAGCTTTCTTT.

The rearrangement uses TRBV7-9 and TRBJ2-7; D perhaps matches TRBD2 (6 bases). CDR3 size: 12 residues. The V and J ends lost 4 bases and 6 bases respectively, with 10 bases between them. CDR1 and CDR2 from the germline V gene are SEHNR and FQNEAQ (reference sequence). CDR3 nucleotide sequence: TGTGCCAGCAGCTCGGGGGTCGGCGAGCAGTACGTC. Translation: CASSSGVGEQYV.

The V call is TRBV7-6, the J call TRBJ1-1, with TRBD1 matching over 7 bases. Germline CDR1 SGHVS, CDR2 FNYEAQ. The CDR3 contains 15 residues. The J segment lost 0 bases and the V segment lost 3 bases, leaving 4 bases of the junction unmatched. DNA for the CDR3: TGTGCCAGCAGCTTGCAGGGGGGTCTGAACACTGAAGCTTTCTTT. Amino acid sequence: CASSLQGGLNTEAFF.

The chain recombines TRBV11-3 with TRBJ1-6, with D perhaps TRBD1 (5 bases). V was shortened by 3 bases and J by 9 bases, with 9 bases between the two germline ends. The CDR3 is made up of 13 amino acids. The germline CDR1 and CDR2 sequences are SGHNT and YENEEA. The CDR3 loop reads CASSFATGSPLHF. CDR3 bases: TGTGCCAGCAGCTTTGCAACAGGTTCACCCCTCCACTTT.

The gene calls are TRBV4-1 and TRBJ2-3, with 11 nucleotides matching TRBD2. CDR3 length: 16 amino acids. CDR1 and CDR2 from the germline V gene are MGHRA and YSYEKL. The trim removed 5 bases at V and 5 bases at J, leaving 9 bases unmatched. CDR3 region: CASSYPGTSGGDTQYF. The CDR3 DNA is TGCGCCAGCAGCTACCCGGGCACTAGCGGGGGAGATACGCAGTATTTT.

This sequence joins TRBV9 and TRBJ2-3, with TRBD2 matching over 10 bases. The ends lost 2 bases at V and 2 bases at J; junction bases unmatched: 11. This CDR3 has 18 amino acids. CDR1 SGDLS and CDR2 YYNGEE come from the germline V gene. This chain's CDR3 is CASSVPLAGGPPTDTQYF. The CDR3 coding sequence is TGTGCCAGCAGCGTCCCCTTAGCGGGGGGACCCCCCACAGATACGCAGTATTTT.

This rearrangement joins TRBV30 to TRBJ1-1; D is undetermined. V gave up 0 bases and J gave up 0 bases, with 8 bases separating them. The germline V gene encodes CDR1 GTSNPN and CDR2 SVGIG (reference sequence). CDR3 length: 14 amino acids. The CDR3 spells CAWSVLSVNTEAFF. CDR3 coding DNA: TGTGCCTGGAGTGTACTCTCTGTGAACACTGAAGCTTTCTTT.

The rearrangement joins TRBV25-1 to TRBJ2-3; perhaps TRBD2 as D (7 bases). Germline V gene sequence: CDR1 MGHDK, CDR2 SYGVNS. Trimming removed 1 base at V and 6 bases at J, with 14 bases between. This CDR3 region has 15 residues. This CDR3 is CASSEFKGGGDTQYF. For the CDR3, the DNA is TGTGCCAGCAGTGAATTCAAGGGGGGGGGCGATACGCAGTATTTT.

The CDR3 region is CASSERGDRGSGELFF. CDR3 nucleotides: TGCGCCAGCAGTGAGAGAGGGGACAGGGGGTCCGGGGAGCTGTTTTTT. The chain employs TRBV10-2 and TRBJ2-2, with 11 bases matching TRBD1. This CDR3 has 16 amino acids. Trimming cost V 2 bases and J 6 bases; bases outside gene matches: 5. Germline CDR1 WSHSY, CDR2 SAAADI.

The chain recombines TRBV7-2 with TRBJ2-7; possible D gene TRBD2, 5 bases. V lost 7 bases, J lost 3 bases, and 13 bases lay in between. CDR3 length: 13 amino acids. Germline loops: CDR1 SGHTA, CDR2 FQGNSA. The CDR3 DNA sequence: TGTGCCAGCAACAACGGGAATCTCTACGAGCAGTACTTC. Residues: CASNNGNLYEQYF.

The V and J genes are TRBV30 and TRBJ2-1; 8 bases align to TRBD2. Germline-derived CDR1 and CDR2 are GTSNPN and SVGIG (reference sequence). V trimming: 2 bases; J trimming: 5 bases; junction bases outside the gene matches: 8. The CDR3 extends over 15 amino acids. In nucleotides, the CDR3 is TGTGCCTGGAGTACCTCAATAGCGGGGCACAATGAGCAGTTCTTC. This sequence encodes CAWSTSIAGHNEQFF.

This chain links TRBV2 with TRBJ1-2, with D possibly matching TRBD1 (5 bases). CDR3 length: 10 residues. In germline, CDR1 is SNHLY, CDR2 FYNNEI. The germline V and J ends were trimmed by 7 bases and 6 bases, with 6 bases remaining between them. DNA for the CDR3: TGTGCCAGCACAGGGAATGGCTACACCTTC. Its protein product is CASTGNGYTF.